This T cell receptor beta chain was profiled in a study of T cell repertoires in cytomegalovirus infection. Notes on the study in general: The ex vivo response was dominated by HLA-C-restricted CMV-specific TCR beta clonotypes.

TCRdb called the reads again in MiXCR, with one record for every CDR3 protein. The table has 700,000 to 900,000 distinct CDR3 sequences, roughly 29% seen once. This clonotype was counted at least ten times. Its specificity is not known. Germline assignment: CDR1 MGHRA and CDR2 YSYEKL. The V gene end was trimmed by 1 base and the J gene end by 5 bases; junction bases not matched to a gene: 12. The CDR3 has 17 amino acids. This chain uses TRBV4-1 with TRBJ2-5; 8 nucleotides match TRBD2. This receptor was taken from a human donor in good health (CMV status not recorded). Some clones in this sample may be carry-over from other donors' samples. The sequencing here drew on cultured CD8+ T cells from PBMCs, taken from culture after CMV antigen stimulation. CDR3 residues: CASSQGLVSGGGETQYF. The CDR3 DNA sequence: TGCGCCAGCAGCCAAGGACTCGTGAGCGGGGGAGGGGAGACCCAGTACTTC.